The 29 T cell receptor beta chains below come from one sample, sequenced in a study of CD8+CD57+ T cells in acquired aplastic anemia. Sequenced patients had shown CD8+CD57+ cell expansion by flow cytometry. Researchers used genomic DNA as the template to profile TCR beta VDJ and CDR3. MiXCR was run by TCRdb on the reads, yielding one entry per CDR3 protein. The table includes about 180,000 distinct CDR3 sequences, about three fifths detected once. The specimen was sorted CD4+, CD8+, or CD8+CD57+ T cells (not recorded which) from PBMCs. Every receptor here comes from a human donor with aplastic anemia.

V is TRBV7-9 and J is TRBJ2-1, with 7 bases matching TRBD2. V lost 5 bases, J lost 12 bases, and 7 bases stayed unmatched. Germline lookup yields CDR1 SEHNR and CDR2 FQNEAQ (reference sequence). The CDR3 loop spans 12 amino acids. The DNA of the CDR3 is TGTGCCAGCAGCGCGACGCCGGGAGGGCAGTTCTTC. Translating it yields CASSATPGGQFF. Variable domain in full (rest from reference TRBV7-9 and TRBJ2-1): DTGVSQNPRHKITKRGQNVTFRCDPISEHNRLYWYRQTLGQGPEFLTYFQNEAQLEKSRLLSDRFSAERPKGSFSTLEIQRTEQGDSAMYLCASSATPGGQFFGPGTRLTVL.

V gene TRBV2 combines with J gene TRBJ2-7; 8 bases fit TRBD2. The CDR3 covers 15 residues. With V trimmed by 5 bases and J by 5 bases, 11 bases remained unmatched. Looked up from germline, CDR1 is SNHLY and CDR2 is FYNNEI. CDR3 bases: TGTGCCAGCAGTCCTCGGGGGGGGGCCCCCAACGAGCAGTACTTC. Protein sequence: CASSPRGGAPNEQYF.

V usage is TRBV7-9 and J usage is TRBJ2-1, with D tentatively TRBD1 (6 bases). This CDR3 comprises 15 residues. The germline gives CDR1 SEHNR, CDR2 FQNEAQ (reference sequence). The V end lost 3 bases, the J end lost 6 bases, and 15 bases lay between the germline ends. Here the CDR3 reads CASSLWEQGGNEQFF. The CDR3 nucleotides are TGTGCCAGCAGCTTGTGGGAACAGGGTGGCAATGAGCAGTTCTTC.

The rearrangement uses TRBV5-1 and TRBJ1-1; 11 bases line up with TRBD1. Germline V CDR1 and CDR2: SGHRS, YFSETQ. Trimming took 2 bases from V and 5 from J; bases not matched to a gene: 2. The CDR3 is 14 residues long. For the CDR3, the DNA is TGCGCCAGCAGCTTCGGACAGGGGGCAACTGAAGCTTTCTTT. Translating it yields CASSFGQGATEAFF.

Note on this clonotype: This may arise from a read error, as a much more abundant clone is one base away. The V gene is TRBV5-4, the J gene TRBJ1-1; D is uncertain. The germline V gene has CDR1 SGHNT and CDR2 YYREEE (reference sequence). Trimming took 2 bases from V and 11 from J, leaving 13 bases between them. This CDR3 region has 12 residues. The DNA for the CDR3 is TGTGCCAGCAGCTTAAGGAGAGATGAGGCTTTCTTT. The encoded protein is CASSLRRDEAFF.

CDR3 residues: CASSPRDRRGYTF. CDR3 DNA: TGTGCCAGTAGTCCCCGGGACAGGCGCGGCTACACCTTC. This chain connects TRBV19 to TRBJ1-2, with 8 bases fitting TRBD1. J gave up 8 bases and V 5 bases, and 7 bases lay outside the gene matches. This CDR3 has 13 amino acids. Germline V lookup: CDR1 LNHDA, CDR2 SQIVND (reference sequence).

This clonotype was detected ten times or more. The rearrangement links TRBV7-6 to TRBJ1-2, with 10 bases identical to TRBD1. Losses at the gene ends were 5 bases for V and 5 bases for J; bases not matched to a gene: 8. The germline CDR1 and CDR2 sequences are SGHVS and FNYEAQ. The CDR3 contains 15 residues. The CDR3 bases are TGTGCCAGCAGCCCCGGACAGGGGGTGGCTTATGGCTACACCTTC. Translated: CASSPGQGVAYGYTF.

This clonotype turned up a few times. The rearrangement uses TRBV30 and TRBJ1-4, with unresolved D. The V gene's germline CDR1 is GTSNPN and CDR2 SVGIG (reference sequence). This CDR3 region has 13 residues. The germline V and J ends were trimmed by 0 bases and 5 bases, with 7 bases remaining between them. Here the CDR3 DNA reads TGTGCCTGGAGTGTAGGCCGGAATGAAAAACTGTTTTTT. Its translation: CAWSVGRNEKLFF.

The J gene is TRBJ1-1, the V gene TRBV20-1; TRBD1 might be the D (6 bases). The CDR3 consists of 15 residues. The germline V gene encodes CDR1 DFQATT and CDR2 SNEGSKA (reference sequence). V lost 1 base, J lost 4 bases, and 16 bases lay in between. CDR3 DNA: TGCAGTGCTAGAGTAGGGGGGCCGGTGAGCACTGAAGCTTTCTTT. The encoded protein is CSARVGGPVSTEAFF.

The CDR3 region has the DNA TGTGCCAGCACCCGGGACCGAAAACACGAGCAGTACTTC. Translation: CASTRDRKHEQYF. V and J are TRBV2 and TRBJ2-7; the D gene could be TRBD1 or TRBD2 (5 bases each). V was trimmed by 7 bases and J by 5 bases, leaving 15 bases between them. The CDR3 is made up of 13 amino acids. Germline V gives CDR1 SNHLY, CDR2 FYNNEI.

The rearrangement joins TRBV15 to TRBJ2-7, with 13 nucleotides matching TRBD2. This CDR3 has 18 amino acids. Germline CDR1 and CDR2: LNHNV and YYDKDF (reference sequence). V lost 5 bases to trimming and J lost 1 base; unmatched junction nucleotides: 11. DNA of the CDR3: TGTGCCACCAGCGAACCGGGACTAGCGGGAAGTGTATCCTACGAGCAGTACTTC. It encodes CATSEPGLAGSVSYEQYF. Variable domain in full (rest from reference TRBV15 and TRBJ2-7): DAMVIQNPRYQVTQFGKPVTLSCSQTLNHNVMYWYQQKSSQAPKLLFHYYDKDFNNEADTPDNFQSRRPNTSFCFLDIRSPGLGDTAMYLCATSEPGLAGSVSYEQYFGPGTRLTVT.

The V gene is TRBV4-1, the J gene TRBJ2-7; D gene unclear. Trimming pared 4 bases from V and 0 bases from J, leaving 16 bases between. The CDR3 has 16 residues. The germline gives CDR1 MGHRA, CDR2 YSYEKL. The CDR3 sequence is CASSPRGGKRSYEQYF. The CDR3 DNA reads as TGCGCCAGCAGCCCGCGTGGTGGCAAGCGCTCCTACGAGCAGTACTTC.

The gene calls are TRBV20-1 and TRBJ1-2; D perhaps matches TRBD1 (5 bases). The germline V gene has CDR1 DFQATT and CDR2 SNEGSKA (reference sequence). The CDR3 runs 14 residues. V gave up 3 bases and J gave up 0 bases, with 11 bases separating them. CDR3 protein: CSARGRETNYGYTF. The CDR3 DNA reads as TGCAGTGCTAGGGGGCGGGAGACTAACTATGGCTACACCTTC.

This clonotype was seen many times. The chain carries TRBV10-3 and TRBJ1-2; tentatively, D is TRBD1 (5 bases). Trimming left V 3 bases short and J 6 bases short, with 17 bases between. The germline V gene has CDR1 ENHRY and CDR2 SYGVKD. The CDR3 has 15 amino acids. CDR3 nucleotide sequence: TGTGCCATCAGTGACCTATTAGATGGGGCAAATGGCTACACCTTC. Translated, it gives CAISDLLDGANGYTF.

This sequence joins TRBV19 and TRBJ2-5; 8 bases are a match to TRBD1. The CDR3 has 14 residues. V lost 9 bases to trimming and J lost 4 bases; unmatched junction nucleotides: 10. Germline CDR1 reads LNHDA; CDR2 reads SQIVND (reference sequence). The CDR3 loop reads CASLGTGPRETQYF. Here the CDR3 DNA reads TGTGCCAGCCTAGGGACAGGACCTAGAGAGACCCAGTACTTC.

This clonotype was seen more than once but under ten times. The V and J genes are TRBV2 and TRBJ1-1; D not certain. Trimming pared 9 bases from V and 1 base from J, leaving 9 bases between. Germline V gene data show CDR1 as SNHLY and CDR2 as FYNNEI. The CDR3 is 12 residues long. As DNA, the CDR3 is TGTGCCAGACTAGACGCGAACACTGAAGCTTTCTTT. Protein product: CARLDANTEAFF.

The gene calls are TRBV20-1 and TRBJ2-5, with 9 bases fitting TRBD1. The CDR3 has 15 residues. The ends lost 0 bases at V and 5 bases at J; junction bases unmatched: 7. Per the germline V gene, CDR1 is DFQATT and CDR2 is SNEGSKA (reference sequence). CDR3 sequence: CSARDRLGQGETQYF. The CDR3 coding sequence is TGCAGTGCTAGAGATCGTCTCGGACAGGGGGAGACCCAGTACTTC.

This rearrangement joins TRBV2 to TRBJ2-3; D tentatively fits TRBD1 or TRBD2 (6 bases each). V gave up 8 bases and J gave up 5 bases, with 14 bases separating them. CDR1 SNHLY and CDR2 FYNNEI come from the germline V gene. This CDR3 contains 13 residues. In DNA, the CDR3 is TGTGCCAGCTTTCGGGGGCTGAGAGATACGCAGTATTTT. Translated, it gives CASFRGLRDTQYF. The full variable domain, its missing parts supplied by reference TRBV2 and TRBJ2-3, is EPEVTQTPSHQVTQMGQEVILRCVPISNHLYFYWYRQILGQKVEFLVSFYNNEISEKSEIFDDQFSVERPDGSNFTLKIRSTKLEDSAMYFCASFRGLRDTQYFGPGTRLTVL.

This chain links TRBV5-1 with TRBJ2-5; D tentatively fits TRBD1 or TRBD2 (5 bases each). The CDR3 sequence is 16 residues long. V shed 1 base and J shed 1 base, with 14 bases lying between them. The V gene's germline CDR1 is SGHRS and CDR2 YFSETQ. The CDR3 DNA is TGCGCCAGCAGCTTGCTCTTAGGGGCGGGCCAAGAGACCCAGTACTTC. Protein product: CASSLLLGAGQETQYF.

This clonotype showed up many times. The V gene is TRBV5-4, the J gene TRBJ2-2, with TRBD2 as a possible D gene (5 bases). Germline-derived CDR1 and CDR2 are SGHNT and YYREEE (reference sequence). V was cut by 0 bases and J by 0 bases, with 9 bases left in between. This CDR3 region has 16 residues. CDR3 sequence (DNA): TGTGCCAGCAGCTTGGAGACGGGAACGAACACCGGGGAGCTGTTTTTT. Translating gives CASSLETGTNTGELFF. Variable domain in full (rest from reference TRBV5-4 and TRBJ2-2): ETGVTQSPTHLIKTRGQQVTLRCSSQSGHNTVSWYQQALGQGPQFIFQYYREEENGRGNFPPRFSGLQFPNYSSELNVNALELDDSALYLCASSLETGTNTGELFFGEGSRLTVL.

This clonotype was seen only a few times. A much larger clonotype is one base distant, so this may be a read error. As DNA, the CDR3 is TGTGCCAGCAGTTTCAGCGAGGGCAACTACGAGCAGTACTTC. Translation: CASSFSEGNYEQYF. The rearrangement joins TRBV27 to TRBJ2-7; D may be TRBD2 (5 bases). This CDR3 has 14 amino acids. V was cut by 3 bases and J by 3 bases, with 12 bases left in between. Germline CDR1 reads MNHEY; CDR2 reads SMNVEV (reference sequence).

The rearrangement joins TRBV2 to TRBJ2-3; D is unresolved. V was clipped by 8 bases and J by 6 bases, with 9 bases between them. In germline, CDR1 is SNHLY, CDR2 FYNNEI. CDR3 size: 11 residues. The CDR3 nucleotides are TGTGCCAGCGAAAGGGTGGATACGCAGTATTTT. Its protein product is CASERVDTQYF.

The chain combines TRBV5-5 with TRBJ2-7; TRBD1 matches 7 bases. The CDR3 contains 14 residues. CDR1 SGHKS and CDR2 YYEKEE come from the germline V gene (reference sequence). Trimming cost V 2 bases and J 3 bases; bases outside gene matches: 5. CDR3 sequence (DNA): TGTGCCAGCAGCTTCGGGACAGTCTTCTACGAGCAGTACTTC. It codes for CASSFGTVFYEQYF.

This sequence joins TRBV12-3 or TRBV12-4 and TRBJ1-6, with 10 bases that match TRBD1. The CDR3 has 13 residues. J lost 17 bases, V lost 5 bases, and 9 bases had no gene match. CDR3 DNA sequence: TGTGCCAGCAGTGCAGACCCGGGACAGGGGATCCACTTT. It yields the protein CASSADPGQGIHF.

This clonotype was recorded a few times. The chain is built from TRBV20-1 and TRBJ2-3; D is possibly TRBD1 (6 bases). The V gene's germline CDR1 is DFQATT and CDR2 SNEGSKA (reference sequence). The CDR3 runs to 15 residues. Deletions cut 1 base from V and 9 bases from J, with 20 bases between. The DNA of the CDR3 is TGCAGTGCTAGAGGACGGAACTTGGGGACATGGACGCAGTATTTT. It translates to CSARGRNLGTWTQYF.

The CDR3 loop is CASTMTGQGLRSPLHF. DNA for the CDR3: TGTGCCAGTACCATGACCGGACAGGGGCTGCGTTCACCCCTCCACTTT. The chain is built from TRBV19 and TRBJ1-6; TRBD1 matches at 9 bases. The CDR3 totals 16 residues. V shed 7 bases and J 9 bases; nucleotides not matched to a gene: 13. CDR1 LNHDA and CDR2 SQIVND come from the germline V gene (reference sequence). Combining the CDR3 with reference TRBV19 and TRBJ1-6 gives the whole variable domain DGGITQSPKYLFRKEGQNVTLSCEQNLNHDAMYWYRQDPGQGLRLIYYSQIVNDFQKGDIAEGYSVSREKKESFPLTVTSAQKNPTAFYLCASTMTGQGLRSPLHFGNGTRLTVT.

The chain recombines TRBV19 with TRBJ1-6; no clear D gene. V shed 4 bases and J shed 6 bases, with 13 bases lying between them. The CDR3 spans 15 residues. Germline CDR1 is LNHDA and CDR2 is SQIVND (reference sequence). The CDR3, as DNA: TGTGCCAGTAGTACCGACGCGTGGCCTAATTCACCCCTCCACTTT. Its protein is CASSTDAWPNSPLHF.

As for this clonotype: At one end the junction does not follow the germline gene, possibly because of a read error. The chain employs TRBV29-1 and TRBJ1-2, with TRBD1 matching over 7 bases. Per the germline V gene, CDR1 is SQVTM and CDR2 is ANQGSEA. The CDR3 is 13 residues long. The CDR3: CSVEGQGVGGYIF. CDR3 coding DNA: TGCAGCGTTGAAGGGCAGGGGGTTGGTGGCTACATCTTC.

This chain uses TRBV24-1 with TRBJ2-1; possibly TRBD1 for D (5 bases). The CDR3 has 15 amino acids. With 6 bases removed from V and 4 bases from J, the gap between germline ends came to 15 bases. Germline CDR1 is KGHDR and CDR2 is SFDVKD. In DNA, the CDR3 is TGTGCCACCAGTTCCCCAGGGCAGGGATACAATGAGCAGTTCTTC. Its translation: CATSSPGQGYNEQFF.